A single sample gave rise to the 5 T cell receptor beta chains below, sequenced in a study of blood T cell repertoires in COVID-19. This table comes from immunoSEQ multiplex PCR, and its TCRdb copy is limited to in-frame clones, with some not included. The data hold roughly 81,000 clones, with around nine tenths observed a single time. Source material: peripheral blood. The source of these receptors is a man aged 65 to 85 with active or convalescent COVID-19.

The chain links TRBV18 to TRBJ2-5, with D possibly TRBD1 on 6 matching bases. Germline assignment: CDR1 KGHSH and CDR2 LQKENI. The germline V and J ends were trimmed by 5 bases and 5 bases, with 18 bases remaining between them. The CDR3 is made up of 15 amino acids. The CDR3, as DNA: TGTGCCAGCTCAGGAACCAGGGACACCTGGGAGACCCAGTACTTC. Protein: CASSGTRDTWETQYF.

V gene TRBV7-3 combines with J gene TRBJ2-1; maybe TRBD1 (5 bases). This CDR3 is built from 16 residues. V was shortened by 1 base and J by 5 bases, with 15 bases between the two germline ends. Germline CDR1 reads SGHTA; CDR2 reads FQGTGA. The CDR3 protein is CASSLKVQGVNNEQFF. The CDR3 bases are TGTGCCAGCAGCTTAAAGGTCCAGGGCGTCAACAATGAGCAGTTCTTC.

Worth noting for this clone: Other DNA variants within this sample encode the same CDR3. The J gene is TRBJ1-6, the V gene TRBV18; TRBD1 agrees at 7 bases. This CDR3 spans 14 amino acids. V shed 3 bases and J 7 bases; nucleotides not matched to a gene: 3. The germline V gene encodes CDR1 KGHSH and CDR2 LQKENI. CDR3 loop: CASSPTGNNSPLHF. The CDR3 region has the DNA TGTGCCAGCTCACCGACAGGGAACAATTCACCCCTCCACTTT.

This clone was seen once. The rearrangement links TRBV24-1 to TRBJ2-3; 10 nucleotides agree with TRBD1. With V trimmed by 3 bases and J by 4 bases, 3 bases remained unmatched. The CDR3 consists of 15 residues. Germline V gene lookup returns CDR1 KGHDR and CDR2 SFDVKD. This chain's CDR3 is CATSDPGTGADTQYF. Written as DNA, the CDR3 is TGTGCCACCAGTGATCCCGGGACAGGGGCAGATACGCAGTATTTT.

The J gene is TRBJ1-4, the V gene TRBV2; D perhaps matches TRBD1 (5 bases). V was cut by 2 bases and J by 7 bases, with 11 bases left in between. The CDR3 sequence is 14 residues long. Germline V gives CDR1 SNHLY, CDR2 FYNNEI. CDR3 DNA: TGTGCCAGCAGTGAATACTCGGGGGGTGAAAAACTGTTTTTT. Its protein is CASSEYSGGEKLFF.